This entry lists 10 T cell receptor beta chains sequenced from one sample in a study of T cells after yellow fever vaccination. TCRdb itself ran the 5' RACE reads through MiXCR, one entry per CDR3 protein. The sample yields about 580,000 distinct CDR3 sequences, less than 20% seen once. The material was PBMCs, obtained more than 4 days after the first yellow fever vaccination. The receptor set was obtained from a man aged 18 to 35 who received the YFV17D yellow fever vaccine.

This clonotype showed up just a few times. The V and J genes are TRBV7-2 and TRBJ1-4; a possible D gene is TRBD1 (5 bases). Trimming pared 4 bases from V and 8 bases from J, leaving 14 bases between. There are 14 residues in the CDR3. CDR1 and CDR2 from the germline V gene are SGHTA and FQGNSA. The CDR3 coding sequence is TGTGCCAGCAGCTCCTACGGGGCGCGGGAAAAACTGTTTTTT. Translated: CASSSYGAREKLFF.

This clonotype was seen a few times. The CDR3 coding sequence is TGTGCCAGCAGTTATCTTAACAGGGGAGGTACTGAAGCTTTCTTT. This gives the protein CASSYLNRGGTEAFF. The rearrangement joins TRBV6-5 to TRBJ1-1; 7 nucleotides align to TRBD1. The CDR3 length is 15 residues. Germline V gene data show CDR1 as MNHEY and CDR2 as SVGAGI. Trimming removed 3 bases from V and 5 bases from J; junction bases left unmatched: 9.

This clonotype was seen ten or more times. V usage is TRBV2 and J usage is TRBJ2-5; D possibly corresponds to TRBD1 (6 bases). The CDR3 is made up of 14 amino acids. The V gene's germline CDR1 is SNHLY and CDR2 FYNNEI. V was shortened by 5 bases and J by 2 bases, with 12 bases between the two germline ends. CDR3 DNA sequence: TGTGCCAGCAGTTCTTGGACAGCACAAGAGACCCAGTACTTC. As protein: CASSSWTAQETQYF.

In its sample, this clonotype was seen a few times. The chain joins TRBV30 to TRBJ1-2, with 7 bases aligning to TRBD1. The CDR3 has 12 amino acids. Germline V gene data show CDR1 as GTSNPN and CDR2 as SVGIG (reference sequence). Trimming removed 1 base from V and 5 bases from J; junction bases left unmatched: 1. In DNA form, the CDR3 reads TGTGCCTGGAGTGGGGGACAGTATGGCTACACCTTC. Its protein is CAWSGGQYGYTF.

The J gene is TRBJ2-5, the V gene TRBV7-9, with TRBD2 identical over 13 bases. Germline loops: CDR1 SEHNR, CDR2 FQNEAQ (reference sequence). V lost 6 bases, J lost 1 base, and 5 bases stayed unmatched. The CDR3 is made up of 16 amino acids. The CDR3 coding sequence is TGTGCCAGCAGTTCCGGACTAGCGGGGGTCCAAGAGACCCAGTACTTC. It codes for CASSSGLAGVQETQYF.

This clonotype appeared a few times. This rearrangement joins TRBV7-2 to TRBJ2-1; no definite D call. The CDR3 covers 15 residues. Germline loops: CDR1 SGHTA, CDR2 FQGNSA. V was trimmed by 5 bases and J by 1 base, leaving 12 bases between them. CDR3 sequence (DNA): TGTGCCAGCAGCCTCATGATTGGGTCCTACAATGAGCAGTTCTTC. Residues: CASSLMIGSYNEQFF.

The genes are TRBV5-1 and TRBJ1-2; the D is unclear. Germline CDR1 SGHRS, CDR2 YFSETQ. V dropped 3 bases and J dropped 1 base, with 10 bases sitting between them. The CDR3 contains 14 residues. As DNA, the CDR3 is TGCGCCAGCAGCTCGGGATCGCTTAACTATGGCTACACCTTC. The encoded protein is CASSSGSLNYGYTF.

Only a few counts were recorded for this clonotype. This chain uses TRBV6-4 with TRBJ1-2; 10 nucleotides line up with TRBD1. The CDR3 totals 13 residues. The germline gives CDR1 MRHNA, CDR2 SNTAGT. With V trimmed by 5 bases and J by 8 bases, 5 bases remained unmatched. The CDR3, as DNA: TGTGCCAGCAGTCGGGACAGGGGAGGCGGCTACACCTTC. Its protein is CASSRDRGGGYTF.

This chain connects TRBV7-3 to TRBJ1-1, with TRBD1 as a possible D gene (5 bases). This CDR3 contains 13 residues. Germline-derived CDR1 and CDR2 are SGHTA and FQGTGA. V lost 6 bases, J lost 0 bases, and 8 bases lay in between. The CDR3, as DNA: TGTGCCAGCAGGCAACAGGTGAACACTGAAGCTTTCTTT. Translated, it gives CASRQQVNTEAFF.

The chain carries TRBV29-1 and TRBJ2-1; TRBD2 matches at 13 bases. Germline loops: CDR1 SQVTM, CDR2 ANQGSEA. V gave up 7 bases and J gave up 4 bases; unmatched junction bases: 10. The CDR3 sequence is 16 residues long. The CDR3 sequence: CSGTSGGAESYNEQFF. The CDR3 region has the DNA TGCAGCGGAACTAGCGGGGGGGCGGAATCGTACAATGAGCAGTTCTTC.